The clone carrying this T cell receptor (beta chain) showed up just a few times. The antigen remains undetermined. This same CDR3 is encoded by further DNA sequences in the sample. The data belong to a study of shared clonotypes between healthy human individuals. General observations from the study: It was expected that sequencing depth would affect clonotype sharing among donors.

Deletions cut 0 bases from V and 3 bases from J, with 7 bases between. The CDR3 loop spans 14 amino acids. CDR1 is SGHRS, CDR2 YFSETQ, per germline. Every donor was a Caucasian adult from Nashville, Tennessee. Per the original methods: ImmunoSEQ yielded junction-only sequences lacking quality scores, so filtering differed. Data came from immunoSEQ multiplex PCR; TCRdb stores just in-frame clones and leaves some out. V and J calls and clone size are given by that table; D and trimming were obtained from the DNA. The profile shows some 2,000,000 clones, roughly 96% of them singletons. The sequencing sample was made of naive CD4+ T cells sorted from blood. Indicated subset: CD45RA+ positively selected. J is TRBJ1-5 and V is TRBV5-1; D call uncertain. This TCR came from a young man in good health. The CDR3 DNA sequence: TGCGCCAGCAGCTTGGAAGGCTCCAATCAGCCCCAGCATTTT. As protein: CASSLEGSNQPQHF.